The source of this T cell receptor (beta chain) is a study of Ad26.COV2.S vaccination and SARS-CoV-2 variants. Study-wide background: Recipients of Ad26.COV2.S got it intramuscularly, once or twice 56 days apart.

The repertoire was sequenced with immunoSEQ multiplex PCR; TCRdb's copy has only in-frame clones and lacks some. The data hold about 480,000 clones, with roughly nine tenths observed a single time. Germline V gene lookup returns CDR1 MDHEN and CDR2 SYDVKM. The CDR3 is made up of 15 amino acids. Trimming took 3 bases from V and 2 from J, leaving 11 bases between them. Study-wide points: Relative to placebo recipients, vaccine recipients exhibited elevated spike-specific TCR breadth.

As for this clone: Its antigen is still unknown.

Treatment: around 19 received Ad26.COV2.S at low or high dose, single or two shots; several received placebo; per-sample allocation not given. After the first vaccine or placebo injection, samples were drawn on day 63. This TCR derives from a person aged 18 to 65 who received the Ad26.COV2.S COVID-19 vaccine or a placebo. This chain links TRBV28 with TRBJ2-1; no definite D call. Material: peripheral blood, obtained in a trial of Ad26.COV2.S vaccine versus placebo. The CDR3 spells CASSLDAYPYNEQFF. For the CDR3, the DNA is TGTGCCAGCAGTTTGGACGCATACCCCTACAATGAGCAGTTCTTC.